A single sample gave rise to the 8 T cell receptor beta chains below, sequenced in a study of vaccination effects on CD4 cells after COVID-19. Expansion of antigen-specific CD4+ T cells with viral peptide pools was carried out by the ViraFEST assay before sequencing. The culture ran for 10 to 11 days, and then CD4+ T cells were isolated. Each participant received a vaccine that was either BNT162b2 or mRNA-1273, given as two doses. Their antigen targets remain unknown. Generated by immunoSEQ multiplex PCR, the TCRdb table keeps only in-frame clones and is missing some. Of 20,000 to 30,000 clones in the sample, around 74% were seen once. Sequencing used CD4+ T cells from PBMCs cultured with HCoV-NL63 spike peptides, obtained after COVID-19 vaccination. All receptors derive from a human donor who received a COVID-19 vaccine.

The chain joins TRBV11-2 to TRBJ1-3, with D possibly being TRBD1 (5 bases). This CDR3 comprises 16 residues. Trimming removed 2 bases from V and 0 bases from J, with 11 bases in between. The germline V gene encodes CDR1 SGHAT and CDR2 FQNNGV. CDR3 region: CASSLRGPSSGNTIYF. CDR3 DNA: TGTGCCAGCAGCTTAAGGGGACCAAGCTCTGGAAACACCATATATTTT.

The gene calls are TRBV11-2 and TRBJ2-2; D perhaps matches TRBD2 (5 bases). Germline lookup yields CDR1 SGHAT and CDR2 FQNNGV. The germline V and J ends were trimmed by 5 bases and 0 bases, with 16 bases remaining between them. The CDR3 length is 17 residues. The CDR3 is CASSRDPSLANTGELFF. CDR3 DNA: TGTGCCAGCAGCCGTGATCCCTCACTAGCGAACACCGGGGAGCTGTTTTTT. Full variable domain (outside the CDR3, taken from reference TRBV11-2 and TRBJ2-2): EAGVAQSPRYKIIEKRQSVAFWCNPISGHATLYWYQQILGQGPKLLIQFQNNGVVDDSQLPKDRFSAERLKGVDSTLKIQPAKLEDSAVYLCASSRDPSLANTGELFFGEGSRLTVL.

In its sample, this clone was seen a few times. The CDR3 DNA follows: TGTGCCAGCAGCTTAGGGGCTAACTATGGCTACACCTTC. Encoded protein: CASSLGANYGYTF. V gene TRBV7-2 combines with J gene TRBJ1-2; no reliable D call. V was shortened by 1 base and J by 0 bases, with 3 bases between the two germline ends. Germline CDR1 reads SGHTA; CDR2 reads FQGNSA. CDR3 size: 13 residues.

This rearrangement joins TRBV7-2 to TRBJ1-5; no firm D call. Germline values: CDR1 SGHTA, CDR2 FQGNSA. V lost 6 bases and J 4 bases, leaving 7 bases between the germline ends. This CDR3 contains 12 residues. DNA for the CDR3: TGTGCCAGCAGTTTTCGAAATCAGCCCCAGCATTTT. It codes for CASSFRNQPQHF.

The rearrangement joins TRBV5-8 to TRBJ1-2; weak D call: TRBD1 (5 bases). The CDR3 contains 14 residues. Trimming took off 0 bases at V and 6 bases at J, with 12 bases between the two ends. The germline V gene encodes CDR1 SGHTS and CDR2 YDEGEE. CDR3 residues: CASSLGREVHGYTF. As DNA, the CDR3 is TGTGCCAGCAGCTTGGGCAGGGAAGTGCATGGCTACACCTTC.

This chain connects TRBV12-3 or TRBV12-4 to TRBJ1-1; D uncertain. The CDR3 is made up of 12 amino acids. The CDR3 region is CASRAGNTEAFF. Here the CDR3 DNA reads TGTGCAAGTCGGGCTGGTAACACTGAAGCTTTCTTT.

V is TRBV2 and J is TRBJ2-2, with D tentatively TRBD1 (7 bases). Germline V gene sequence: CDR1 SNHLY, CDR2 FYNNEI. CDR3 length: 13 amino acids. Trimming left V 6 bases short and J 5 bases short, with 10 bases between. This CDR3 reads CASRTGRTGELFF. CDR3 sequence (DNA): TGTGCCAGCAGGACAGGGAGGACCGGGGAGCTGTTTTTT.

The chain carries TRBV28 and TRBJ2-1; possibly TRBD2 for D (5 bases). CDR1 MDHEN and CDR2 SYDVKM come from the germline V gene. V dropped 3 bases and J dropped 12 bases, with 18 bases sitting between them. The CDR3 contains 14 residues. The CDR3, as DNA: TGTGCCAGCAGTTTCCGAACGCGTGGGCTAGCGCAGTTCTTC. Translation: CASSFRTRGLAQFF. The variable domain in full, with the rest retrieved from reference TRBV28 and TRBJ2-1, is DVKVTQSSRYLVKRTGEKVFLECVQDMDHENMFWYRQDPGLGLRLIYFSYDVKMKEKGDIPEGYSVSREKKERFSLILESASTNQTSMYLCASSFRTRGLAQFFGPGTRLTVL.